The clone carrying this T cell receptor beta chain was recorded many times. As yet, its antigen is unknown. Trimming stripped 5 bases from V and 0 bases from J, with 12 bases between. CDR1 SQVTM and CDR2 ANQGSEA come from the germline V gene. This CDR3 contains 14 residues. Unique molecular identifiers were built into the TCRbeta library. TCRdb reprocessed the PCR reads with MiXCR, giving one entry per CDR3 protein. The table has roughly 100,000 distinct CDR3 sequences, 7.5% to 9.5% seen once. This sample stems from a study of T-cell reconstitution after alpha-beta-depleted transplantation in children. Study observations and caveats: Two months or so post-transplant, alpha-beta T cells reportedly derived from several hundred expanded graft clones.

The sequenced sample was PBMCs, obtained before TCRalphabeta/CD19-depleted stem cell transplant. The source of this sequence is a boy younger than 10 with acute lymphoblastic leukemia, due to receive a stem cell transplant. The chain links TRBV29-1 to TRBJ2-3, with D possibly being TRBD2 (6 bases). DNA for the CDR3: TGCAGCGTTTCAACGGGGGAGAGCACAGATACGCAGTATTTT. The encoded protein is CSVSTGESTDTQYF.